This T cell receptor beta chain is from a study of blood T cell repertoires in COVID-19. Overall study context: Sites in the United States, Italy and Spain provided acute and convalescent COVID-19 samples. PBMCs, B-cell-depleted T cells, or T cells were the source of the cDNA or gDNA that made up the material.

The CDR3 has 18 residues. CDR1 and CDR2 (germline): MDHEN, SYDVKM. V was pared by 0 bases and J by 1 base, with 8 bases of the junction left unmatched. Method: immunoSEQ multiplex PCR; TCRdb's copy keeps in-frame clones and lacks some. The sample carries 380,000 or so clones, more than 75% recorded once. The sample taken for sequencing was peripheral blood. This chain links TRBV28 with TRBJ2-3; 9 bases fit TRBD2. This receptor was taken from a human donor with acute or convalescent COVID-19. The donor label of this sample is uncertain. The CDR3 reads CASSLWGPSSGGTDTQYF. In nucleotides, the CDR3 is TGTGCCAGCAGTTTATGGGGCCCCTCTAGCGGGGGCACAGATACGCAGTATTTT.